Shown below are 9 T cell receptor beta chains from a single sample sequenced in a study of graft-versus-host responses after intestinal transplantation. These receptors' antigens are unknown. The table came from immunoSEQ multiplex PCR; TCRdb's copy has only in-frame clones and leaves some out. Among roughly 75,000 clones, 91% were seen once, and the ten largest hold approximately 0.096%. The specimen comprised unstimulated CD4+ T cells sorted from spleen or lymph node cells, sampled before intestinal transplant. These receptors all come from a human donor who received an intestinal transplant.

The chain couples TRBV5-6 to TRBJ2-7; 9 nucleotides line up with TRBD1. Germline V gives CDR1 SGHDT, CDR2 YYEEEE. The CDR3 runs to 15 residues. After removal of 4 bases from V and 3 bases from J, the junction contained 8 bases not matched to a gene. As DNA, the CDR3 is TGTGCCAGCAGCCCGGGACAGGGAGGTCGCTACGAGCAGTACTTC. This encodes CASSPGQGGRYEQYF.

The CDR3 sequence: CSVVTPQSNEKLFF. CDR3 coding DNA: TGCAGCGTTGTTACCCCACAGTCTAATGAAAAACTGTTTTTT. The chain has TRBV29-1 and TRBJ1-4; D is ambiguous. The CDR3 contains 14 residues. Germline values: CDR1 SQVTM, CDR2 ANQGSEA. The V and J ends lost 4 bases and 3 bases respectively, with 12 bases between them.

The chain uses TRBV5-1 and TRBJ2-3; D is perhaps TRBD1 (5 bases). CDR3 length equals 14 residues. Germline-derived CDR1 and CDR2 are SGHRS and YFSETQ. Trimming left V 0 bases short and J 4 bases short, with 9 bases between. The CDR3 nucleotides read TGCGCCAGCAGCTTGGAAGACAGCTCAGATACGCAGTATTTT. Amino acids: CASSLEDSSDTQYF.

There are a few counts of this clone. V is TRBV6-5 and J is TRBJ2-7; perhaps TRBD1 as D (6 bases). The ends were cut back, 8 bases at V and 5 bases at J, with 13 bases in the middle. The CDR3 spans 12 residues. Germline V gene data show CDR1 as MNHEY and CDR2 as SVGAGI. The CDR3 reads CASYRDWDEQYF. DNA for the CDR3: TGTGCCAGCTACAGGGATTGGGACGAGCAGTACTTC.

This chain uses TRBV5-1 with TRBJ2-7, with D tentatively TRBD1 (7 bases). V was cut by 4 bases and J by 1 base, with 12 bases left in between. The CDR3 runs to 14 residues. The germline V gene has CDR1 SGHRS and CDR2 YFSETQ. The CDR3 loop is CASSDQGGSYEQYF. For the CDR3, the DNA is TGCGCCAGCAGCGACCAGGGGGGATCCTACGAGCAGTACTTC.

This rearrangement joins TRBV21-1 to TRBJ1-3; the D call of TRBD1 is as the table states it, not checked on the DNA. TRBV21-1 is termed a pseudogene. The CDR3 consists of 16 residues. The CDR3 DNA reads TGTGCCAGCAGCATCTCCGTGACAGGGTGTGGAAACACCATATATTTT. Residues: CASSISVTGCGNTIYF.

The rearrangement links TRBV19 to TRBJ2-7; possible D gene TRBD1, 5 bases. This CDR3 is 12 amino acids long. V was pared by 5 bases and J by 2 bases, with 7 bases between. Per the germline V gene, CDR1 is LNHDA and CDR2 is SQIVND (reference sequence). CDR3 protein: CASSDRTYEQYF. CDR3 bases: TGTGCCAGTAGTGACAGAACCTACGAGCAGTACTTC.

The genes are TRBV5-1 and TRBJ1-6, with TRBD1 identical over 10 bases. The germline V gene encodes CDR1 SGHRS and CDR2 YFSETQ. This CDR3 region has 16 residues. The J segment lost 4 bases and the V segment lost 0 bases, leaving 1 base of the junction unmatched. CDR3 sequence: CASSLEGQGYNSPLHF. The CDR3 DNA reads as TGCGCCAGCAGCTTGGAGGGACAGGGGTATAATTCACCCCTCCACTTT.

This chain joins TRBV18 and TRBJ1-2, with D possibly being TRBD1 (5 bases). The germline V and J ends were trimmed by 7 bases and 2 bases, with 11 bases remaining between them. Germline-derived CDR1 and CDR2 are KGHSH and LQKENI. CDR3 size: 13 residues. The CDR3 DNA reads TGTGCCAGCTTGGAGGGGCAAAACTATGGCTACACCTTC. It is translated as CASLEGQNYGYTF.